This record concerns one TCR beta chain sequence. The germline V gene has CDR1 SGHRS and CDR2 YFSETQ. With 4 bases clipped from V and 2 bases from J, the junction kept 3 bases outside the gene matches. The CDR3 contains 14 residues. The data derive from a study of control samples from healthy donors and cancer patients. Assay used: immunoSEQ multiplex PCR; TCRdb lists only in-frame clones, some missing. The sample holds just over 90,000 clones, around 86% seen once. Material: blood. The clonotype was recovered from a woman in her forties or fifties in good health. The chain joins TRBV5-1 to TRBJ2-3; TRBD2 aligns across 8 bases. For the CDR3, the DNA is TGCGCCAGCAGCACGGGGGGGCCCACAGATACGCAGTATTTT. This codes for CASSTGGPTDTQYF.